One and the same sample provided the 18 T cell receptor beta chains below, sequenced in a study of CD8 T cells in Susac syndrome. Reverse transcription used roughly 0.5 to 1 ug RNA and random hexamers. TCRdb independently ran MiXCR on the immunoSEQ multiplex PCR reads; one entry per CDR3 protein. This sample has 180,000 or so distinct CDR3 sequences; 90% to 95% occur once, and the top ten carry about 0.13%. Sequenced sample: CD4+ T cells from PBMCs. These receptors were taken from a human donor in good health.

The chain links TRBV20-1 to TRBJ1-5; 7 bases map to TRBD1. The germline V gene has CDR1 DFQATT and CDR2 SNEGSKA (reference sequence). The V and J ends lost 8 bases and 6 bases, in that order; junction bases with no gene match: 10. This CDR3 has 13 amino acids. CDR3 sequence: CSSKTGYGQPQHF. The CDR3 region has the DNA TGCAGTTCGAAGACAGGGTACGGTCAGCCCCAGCATTTT.

This clonotype was seen a single time. This sequence joins TRBV12-3 or TRBV12-4 and TRBJ2-5; possibly TRBD2 for D (5 bases). V lost 6 bases and J lost 1, with 18 bases in between. CDR3 length: 16 residues. This CDR3 is CASSPLRPRGQETQYF. The CDR3 region has the DNA TGTGCCAGCAGCCCTCTGCGGCCTCGGGGCCAAGAGACCCAGTACTTC.

CDR3 region: CASSPAPQETQYF. CDR3 nucleotides: TGCGCCAGCAGCCCCGCCCCTCAAGAGACCCAGTACTTC. The chain is built from TRBV5-1 and TRBJ2-5, with D unclear. The length of the CDR3 is 13 residues. Between the trimmed V and J ends, which lost 4 bases and 2 bases, there was a span of 9 bases. Germline loops: CDR1 SGHRS, CDR2 YFSETQ. Supplemented by reference TRBV5-1 and TRBJ2-5, the full variable domain reads KAGVTQTPRYLIKTRGQQVTLSCSPISGHRSVSWYQQTPGQGLQFLFEYFSETQRNKGNFPGRFSGRQFSNSRSEMNVSTLELGDSALYLCASSPAPQETQYFGPGTRLLVL.

The chain carries TRBV15 and TRBJ1-4; tentatively, D is TRBD1 (5 bases). The germline V and J ends were trimmed by 3 bases and 4 bases, with 12 bases remaining between them. Looked up from germline, CDR1 is LNHNV and CDR2 is YYDKDF (reference sequence). The CDR3 is 15 residues long. CDR3 sequence reads: CATSSSGHHNEKLFF. The CDR3 region has the DNA TGTGCCACCAGCAGTTCCGGACACCATAATGAAAAACTGTTTTTT.

The rearrangement joins TRBV5-1 to TRBJ2-7; D assignment may be TRBD1 or TRBD2 (5 bases each). This CDR3 is built from 14 residues. V was cut by 4 bases and J by 3 bases, with 14 bases left in between. Germline CDR1 SGHRS, CDR2 YFSETQ. CDR3 sequence reads: CASSLPGPHYEQYF. Written as DNA, the CDR3 is TGCGCCAGCAGCCTCCCGGGACCACACTACGAGCAGTACTTC.

The gene calls are TRBV20-1 and TRBJ1-1; a weak D match, TRBD1 (6 bases). This CDR3 has 11 amino acids. Trimming stripped 1 base from V and 11 bases from J, with 11 bases between. Germline lookup yields CDR1 DFQATT and CDR2 SNEGSKA (reference sequence). The CDR3 sequence is CSARADSTAFF. In nucleotides, the CDR3 is TGCAGTGCTAGAGCGGACAGTACGGCTTTCTTT.

The V and J genes are TRBV11-2 and TRBJ2-1; the D is unclear. Germline-derived CDR1 and CDR2 are SGHAT and FQNNGV. The CDR3 runs 13 residues. Between the trimmed V and J ends, which lost 1 base and 10 bases, there was a span of 11 bases. The CDR3 is CASSLAAFAEQFF. The CDR3 bases are TGTGCCAGCAGCTTAGCGGCTTTCGCCGAGCAGTTCTTC.

The rearrangement uses TRBV28 and TRBJ1-6; D is unresolved. The germline CDR1 and CDR2 sequences are MDHEN and SYDVKM. The CDR3 runs to 13 residues. The V and J ends lost 6 bases and 6 bases respectively, with 9 bases between them. CDR3 protein: CASRQDPNSPLHF. As DNA, the CDR3 is TGTGCCAGCAGGCAGGACCCTAATTCACCCCTCCACTTT. The full variable domain, with the rest looked up from reference TRBV28 and TRBJ1-6, is DVKVTQSSRYLVKRTGEKVFLECVQDMDHENMFWYRQDPGLGLRLIYFSYDVKMKEKGDIPEGYSVSREKKERFSLILESASTNQTSMYLCASRQDPNSPLHFGNGTRLTVT.

The chain recombines TRBV7-8 with TRBJ2-1; the D gene is possibly TRBD1 (7 bases). The germline gives CDR1 SGHVS, CDR2 FQNEAQ. The CDR3 extends over 18 amino acids. Trimming shortened V by 1 base and J by 0 bases, and 16 bases separated the two germline ends. CDR3 residues: CASSLVGGGDSSYNEQFF. The CDR3 nucleotides read TGTGCCAGCAGCTTAGTGGGTGGCGGGGACAGCTCCTACAATGAGCAGTTCTTC.

This rearrangement joins TRBV15 to TRBJ2-7; no clear D gene. There are 13 residues in the CDR3. Germline values: CDR1 LNHNV, CDR2 YYDKDF (reference sequence). The ends were cut back, 0 bases at V and 7 bases at J, with 10 bases in the middle. The CDR3 reads CATSRDLTYEQYF. The CDR3 region has the DNA TGTGCCACCAGCAGAGATCTCACTTATGAGCAGTACTTC.

The V gene is TRBV20-1, the J gene TRBJ1-3; 8 nucleotides agree with TRBD1. The CDR3 covers 17 residues. With 5 bases clipped from V and 6 bases from J, the junction kept 18 bases outside the gene matches. CDR1 and CDR2 (germline): DFQATT, SNEGSKA (reference sequence). The CDR3 loop is CSASQGAGKATENTIYF. The DNA for the CDR3 is TGCAGTGCTTCTCAGGGGGCAGGGAAGGCCACTGAAAACACCATATATTTT.

The chain links TRBV20-1 to TRBJ2-3; D unclear. Trimming pared 4 bases from V and 1 base from J, leaving 15 bases between. This CDR3 has 15 amino acids. The germline CDR1 and CDR2 sequences are DFQATT and SNEGSKA (reference sequence). The CDR3 is CSAIQGSSGTDTQYF. The CDR3 DNA reads TGCAGTGCTATCCAAGGTAGCTCTGGCACAGATACGCAGTATTTT.

The chain couples TRBV29-1 to TRBJ1-1; TRBD1 matches at 9 bases. Germline assignment: CDR1 SQVTM and CDR2 ANQGSEA. V lost 3 bases to trimming and J lost 7 bases; unmatched junction nucleotides: 9. The CDR3 has 14 residues. The CDR3 DNA follows: TGCAGCGTTGACTTATCGGGACAGGGCCTTGAAGCTTTCTTT. Protein sequence: CSVDLSGQGLEAFF.

CDR3 sequence (DNA): TGCGCCAGCAGCTTGTCAGGGATCAGCACAGATACGCAGTATTTT. As protein: CASSLSGISTDTQYF. The V and J genes are TRBV5-1 and TRBJ2-3; D perhaps matches TRBD1 (5 bases). This CDR3 is 15 amino acids long. V was shortened by 1 base and J by 0 bases, with 9 bases between the two germline ends. Germline CDR1 and CDR2: SGHRS and YFSETQ.

The chain joins TRBV20-1 to TRBJ1-2; TRBD1 agrees at 7 bases. Trimming removed 3 bases from V and 4 bases from J; junction bases left unmatched: 11. Per germline, CDR1 DFQATT and CDR2 SNEGSKA (reference sequence). The CDR3 contains 15 residues. The CDR3, as DNA: TGCAGTGCTAGCCCCCCCGTCAGGGGGACCTATGGCTACACCTTC. Translation: CSASPPVRGTYGYTF.

J is TRBJ2-7 and V is TRBV7-9; unclear D gene. The CDR3 sequence is 11 residues long. CDR1 is SEHNR and CDR2 is FQNEAQ in the germline V gene (reference sequence). V was cut by 4 bases and J by 5 bases, with 6 bases left in between. CDR3 in DNA: TGTGCCAGCAGCTCCCTTCACGAGCAGTACTTC. Its protein product is CASSSLHEQYF.

This sequence joins TRBV20-1 and TRBJ1-1, with 7 bases fitting TRBD1. The junction had 4 bases not matched to a gene; V was cut back by 6 bases and J by 0 bases. This CDR3 contains 13 residues. The germline CDR1 and CDR2 sequences are DFQATT and SNEGSKA (reference sequence). CDR3 in amino acids: CSARGTVNTEAFF. The CDR3 DNA reads as TGCAGTGCCCGAGGGACAGTGAACACTGAAGCTTTCTTT.

This chain links TRBV5-1 with TRBJ2-7; D may be TRBD2 (5 bases). V lost 4 bases and J lost 5, with 13 bases in between. Looked up from germline, CDR1 is SGHRS and CDR2 is YFSETQ. The CDR3 spans 13 residues. The CDR3 region is CASSPLAYHEQYF. DNA of the CDR3: TGCGCCAGCAGCCCTCTAGCCTACCACGAGCAGTACTTC.